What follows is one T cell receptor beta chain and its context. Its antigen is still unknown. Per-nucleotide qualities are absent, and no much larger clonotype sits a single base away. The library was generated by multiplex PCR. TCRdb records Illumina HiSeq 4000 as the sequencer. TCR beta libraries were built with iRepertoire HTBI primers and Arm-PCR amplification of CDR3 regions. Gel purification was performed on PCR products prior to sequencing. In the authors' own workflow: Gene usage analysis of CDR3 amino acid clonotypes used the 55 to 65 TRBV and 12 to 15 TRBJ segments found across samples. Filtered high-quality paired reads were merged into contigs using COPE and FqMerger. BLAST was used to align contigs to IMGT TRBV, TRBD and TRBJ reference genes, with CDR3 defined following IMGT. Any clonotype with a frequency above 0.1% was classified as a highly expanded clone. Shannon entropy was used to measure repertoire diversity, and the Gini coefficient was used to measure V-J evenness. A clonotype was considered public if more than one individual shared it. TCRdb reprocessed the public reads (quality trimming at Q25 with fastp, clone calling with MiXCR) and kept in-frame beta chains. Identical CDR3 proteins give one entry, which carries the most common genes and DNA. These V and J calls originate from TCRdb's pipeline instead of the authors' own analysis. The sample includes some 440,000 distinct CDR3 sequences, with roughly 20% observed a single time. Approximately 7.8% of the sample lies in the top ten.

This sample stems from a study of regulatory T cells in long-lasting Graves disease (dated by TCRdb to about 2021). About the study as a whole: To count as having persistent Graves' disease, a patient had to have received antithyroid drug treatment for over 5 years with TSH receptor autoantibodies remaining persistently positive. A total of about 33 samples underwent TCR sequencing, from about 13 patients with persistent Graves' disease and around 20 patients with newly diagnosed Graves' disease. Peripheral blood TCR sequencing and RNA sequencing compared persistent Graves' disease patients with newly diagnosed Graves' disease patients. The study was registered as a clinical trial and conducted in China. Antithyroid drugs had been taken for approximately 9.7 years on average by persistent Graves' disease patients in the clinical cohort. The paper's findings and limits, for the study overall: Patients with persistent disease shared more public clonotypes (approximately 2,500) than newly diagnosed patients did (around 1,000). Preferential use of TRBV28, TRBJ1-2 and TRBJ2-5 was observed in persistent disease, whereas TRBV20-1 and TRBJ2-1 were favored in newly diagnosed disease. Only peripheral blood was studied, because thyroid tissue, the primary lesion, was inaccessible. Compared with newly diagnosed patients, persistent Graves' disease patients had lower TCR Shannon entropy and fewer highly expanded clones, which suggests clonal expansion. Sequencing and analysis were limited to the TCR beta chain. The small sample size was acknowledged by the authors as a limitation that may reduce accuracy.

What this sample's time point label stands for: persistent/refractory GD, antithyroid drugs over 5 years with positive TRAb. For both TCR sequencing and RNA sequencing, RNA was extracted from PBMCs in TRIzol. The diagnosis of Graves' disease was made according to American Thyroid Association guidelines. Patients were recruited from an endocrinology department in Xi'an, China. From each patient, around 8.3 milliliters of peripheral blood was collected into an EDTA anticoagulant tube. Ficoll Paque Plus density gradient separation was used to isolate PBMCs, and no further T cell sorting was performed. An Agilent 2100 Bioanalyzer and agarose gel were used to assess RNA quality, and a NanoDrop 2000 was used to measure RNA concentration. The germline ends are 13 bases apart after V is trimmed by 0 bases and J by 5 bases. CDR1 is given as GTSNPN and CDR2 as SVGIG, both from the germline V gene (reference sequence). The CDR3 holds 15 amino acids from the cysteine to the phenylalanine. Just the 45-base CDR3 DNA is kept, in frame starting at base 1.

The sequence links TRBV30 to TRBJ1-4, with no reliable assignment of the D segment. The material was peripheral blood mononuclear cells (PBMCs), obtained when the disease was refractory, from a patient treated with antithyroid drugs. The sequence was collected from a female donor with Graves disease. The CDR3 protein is CAWSVPGGRNEKLFF. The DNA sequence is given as TGTGCCTGGAGTGTACCGGGCGGAAGAAATGAAAAACTGTTTTTT.